This record concerns one TCR beta chain sequence. What it binds is not known. The entry originates in a study of CD8 T cells in Susac syndrome. Looking at the study overall: Within the group of sequenced Susac syndrome patients, roughly six had active disease and eight were in remission. When blood was collected, patients with Susac syndrome were therapy-naive, were taking corticosteroids, or were receiving intravenous immunoglobulin alone. Study observations and caveats: Within Susac syndrome CD4+ T cell repertoires, clonal expansion was not evident.

With random hexamers, 0.5 to 1 ug RNA was reverse transcribed. TCRdb reprocessed the immunoSEQ multiplex PCR reads with MiXCR, giving one entry per CDR3 protein. The data show some 94,000 distinct CDR3 sequences, just under 95% seen once. TEMRA cells were FACS-enriched and CD8+ and CD4+ T cells negatively isolated. Sequenced sample: CD4+ T cells from PBMCs. This sequence originates from a human donor with Susac syndrome.

CDR3 nucleotides: TGTGCCAGCGGTAACAAACCCCCAAAATTCGAGCAGTACTTC. It translates to CASGNKPPKFEQYF. This chain uses TRBV28 with TRBJ2-7; D gene ambiguous. The germline V and J ends were trimmed by 8 bases and 6 bases, with 20 bases remaining between them. Germline V CDR1 and CDR2: MDHEN, SYDVKM. This CDR3 contains 14 residues. The complete variable domain, with remaining parts taken from reference TRBV28 and TRBJ2-7, reads DVKVTQSSRYLVKRTGEKVFLECVQDMDHENMFWYRQDPGLGLRLIYFSYDVKMKEKGDIPEGYSVSREKKERFSLILESASTNQTSMYLCASGNKPPKFEQYFGPGTRLTVT.